This TCR beta chain emerged from a study of blood T cells in healthy people across ages. There are a few counts of this clonotype. Combining a sample-barcoded 5' primer with a J-beta primer mix, a second PCR ran for about 7 to 12 cycles. Each cDNA molecule was tagged by a template-switch adaptor with 12 random nucleotides. TCRdb ran MiXCR on the 5' RACE reads and lists one entry per CDR3 protein. In the table there are some 940,000 distinct CDR3 sequences, roughly 29% of which are singletons. These same records also appear under a second study, on T cells of mothers and their children. In that study: There were over 8.5 million TCR beta CDR3 reads from each mother and roughly 3 million from each child. The authors identified no persistent microchimeric T cell clones.

Sequencing used blood. This TCR came from a woman aged 40 to 50 in good health.

CDR3 DNA: TGCGCCAGCAGCGCCCGGCTAGCGGGGGCCGCGTCGGAGCAGTACTTC. It yields the protein CASSARLAGAASEQYF. The chain carries TRBV5-1 and TRBJ2-7, with 10 nucleotides matching TRBD2. The CDR3 consists of 16 residues. V was pared by 4 bases and J by 7 bases, with 14 bases of the junction left unmatched. From germline, CDR1 is SGHRS and CDR2 YFSETQ. The variable domain in full, completed from reference TRBV5-1 and TRBJ2-7, reads KAGVTQTPRYLIKTRGQQVTLSCSPISGHRSVSWYQQTPGQGLQFLFEYFSETQRNKGNFPGRFSGRQFSNSRSEMNVSTLELGDSALYLCASSARLAGAASEQYFGPGTRLTVT.